These 20 T cell receptor beta chains share one sample of origin, sequenced in a study of cytomegalovirus exposure and HLA in healthy donors. This PCR relied on a set of 60 Vbeta primers and 13 Jbeta primers. Libraries were prepared by immunoSEQ multiplex PCR; TCRdb keeps only in-frame clonotypes and omits some of them. The table has around 110,000 clones, 70% seen once. The sequenced material came from PBMCs. The receptors stem from a man aged 25-45 years in good health and CMV-seropositive.

This clone was seen a handful of times. The chain joins TRBV27 to TRBJ2-1; D may be TRBD2 (6 bases). The germline V gene has CDR1 MNHEY and CDR2 SMNVEV (reference sequence). The CDR3 runs 14 residues. V was pared by 5 bases and J by 5 bases, with 13 bases between. The CDR3 protein is CASSLRRGNNEQFF. Written as DNA, the CDR3 is TGTGCCAGCAGTCTCCGCCGGGGGAACAATGAGCAGTTCTTC.

This clone was detected only a few times. V and J are TRBV7-8 and TRBJ2-5; 7 positions match TRBD2. Trimming at V came to 6 bases and at J to 3 bases, leaving 16 bases not matched to a gene. Germline V CDR1 and CDR2: SGHVS, FQNEAQ. The CDR3 length is 17 residues. CDR3 bases: TGTGCCAGCAGTTATAGTCCTAGCGGAGAAAGGAAAGAGACCCAGTACTTC. Translated: CASSYSPSGERKETQYF.

The CDR3 protein is CASSLDPSYGYTF. The DNA of the CDR3 is TGCGCCAGCAGCTTGGATCCCAGCTATGGCTACACCTTC. The chain links TRBV5-1 to TRBJ1-2; D ambiguous. Trimming stripped 0 bases from V and 4 bases from J, with 7 bases between. Germline CDR1 SGHRS, CDR2 YFSETQ. The CDR3 is made up of 13 amino acids.

This clone showed up just a few times. The V and J genes are TRBV4-3 and TRBJ2-2, with a tentative D call TRBD1 (6 bases). Looked up from germline, CDR1 is LGHNA and CDR2 is YSLEER. The germline V and J ends were trimmed by 2 bases and 7 bases, with 14 bases remaining between them. The CDR3 length is 15 residues. The CDR3 nucleotides read TGCGCCAGCAGCCAACAGAACCAGGGGTTCGGGGAGCTGTTTTTT. It translates to CASSQQNQGFGELFF.

The chain carries TRBV5-4 and TRBJ2-1, with D hard to call. The germline CDR1 and CDR2 sequences are SGHNT and YYREEE (reference sequence). CDR3 size: 14 residues. V lost 0 bases and J 3 bases, leaving 7 bases between the germline ends. The CDR3 is CASSLVGGYNEQFF. The CDR3, as DNA: TGTGCCAGCAGCTTGGTCGGCGGCTACAATGAGCAGTTCTTC.

This CDR3 is CATSRDRRGTYEQYF. CDR3 DNA: TGTGCCACCAGCAGAGACCGCAGGGGAACCTACGAGCAGTACTTC. The chain is built from TRBV15 and TRBJ2-5; TRBD1 is a possible D gene (6 bases). The DNA end is a closer match to TRBJ2-7, so the J assignment may be wrong. Looked up from germline, CDR1 is LNHNV and CDR2 is YYDKDF (reference sequence). The CDR3 has 15 residues.

The CDR3 region is CASSLAKPGLAGGPETQYF. CDR3 DNA: TGCGCCAGCAGCTTGGCCAAACCAGGACTAGCGGGGGGGCCAGAGACCCAGTACTTC. The gene calls are TRBV5-1 and TRBJ2-5; TRBD2 matches 15 bases. J was trimmed by 4 bases and V by 0 bases; bases with no gene match: 10. Germline V lookup: CDR1 SGHRS, CDR2 YFSETQ. CDR3 size: 19 residues. Full variable domain (outside the CDR3, taken from reference TRBV5-1 and TRBJ2-5): KAGVTQTPRYLIKTRGQQVTLSCSPISGHRSVSWYQQTPGQGLQFLFEYFSETQRNKGNFPGRFSGRQFSNSRSEMNVSTLELGDSALYLCASSLAKPGLAGGPETQYFGPGTRLLVL.

The V and J genes are TRBV6-5 and TRBJ1-3; D gene unclear. The germline gives CDR1 MNHEY, CDR2 SVGAGI. CDR3 length: 12 residues. Trimming removed 8 bases from V and 8 bases from J, with 13 bases in between. CDR3 protein: CASGRDIDTIYF. The CDR3 nucleotides are TGTGCCAGCGGAAGAGACATTGACACCATATATTTT.

J is TRBJ1-4 and V is TRBV21-1; the table's TRBD1 call for D was not verified on the DNA. TRBV21-1 is flagged as a pseudogene. The CDR3 is made up of 19 amino acids. The CDR3 DNA reads TGTGCCAGCAGGAAAAGGAGTACAGGGGGAAGACTAAACTATGAAAAACTGTTTTTT. As protein: CASRKRSTGGRLNYEKLFF.

This chain uses TRBV13 with TRBJ1-3, with D possibly being TRBD1 (5 bases). Germline V CDR1 and CDR2: PRHDT, FYEKMQ (reference sequence). CDR3 size: 16 residues. V was clipped by 5 bases and J by 0 bases, with 14 bases between them. DNA for the CDR3: TGTGCCAGCAGCGTACAGGTTCGGCTCTCTGGAAACACCATATATTTT. Translating it yields CASSVQVRLSGNTIYF.

V is TRBV28 and J is TRBJ1-2; TRBD1 might be the D (6 bases). Germline values: CDR1 MDHEN, CDR2 SYDVKM. The CDR3 loop spans 16 amino acids. The V gene lost 1 base and the J gene lost 0 bases, with 12 bases spanning the gap. CDR3 coding DNA: TGTGCCAGCAGTTTATTCCCCGGGACATCTAACTATGGCTACACCTTC. It yields the protein CASSLFPGTSNYGYTF.

A remark on this clone: Since the CDR3 does not end with the conserved phenylalanine or tryptophan, this likely comes from a read error. This chain connects TRBV6-1 to TRBJ1-2; tentatively, D is TRBD1 (6 bases). Deletions cut 2 bases from V and 7 bases from J, with 11 bases between. Germline loops: CDR1 MNHNS, CDR2 SASEGT. There are 13 residues in the CDR3. The CDR3 region is CASSETGGSGYTL. The CDR3 DNA is TGTGCCAGCAGTGAAACGGGGGGCAGTGGCTACACCCTC.

This clone was recorded once. The chain carries TRBV10-1 and TRBJ2-1; 7 bases are shared with TRBD1. There are 17 residues in the CDR3. Germline V gives CDR1 WNHNN, CDR2 SYGVQD (reference sequence). Trimming at V came to 1 base and at J to 1 base, leaving 7 bases not matched to a gene. In nucleotides, the CDR3 is TGCGCCAGCAGTGAGTTTACCGGGACAGAGTCCTACAATGAGCAGTTCTTC. Translating gives CASSEFTGTESYNEQFF.

J is TRBJ2-1 and V is TRBV6-6; D perhaps matches TRBD2 (5 bases). The CDR3 has 13 amino acids. Trimming left V 6 bases short and J 3 bases short, with 9 bases between. Looked up from germline, CDR1 is MNHNY and CDR2 is SVGAGI (reference sequence). DNA for the CDR3: TGTGCCAGCAGCTCCGGGATCTACAATGAGCAGTTCTTC. Translating it yields CASSSGIYNEQFF.

This clone has more than one count but fewer than ten. This chain connects TRBV15 to TRBJ2-7; 12 bases map to TRBD2. Germline V gives CDR1 LNHNV, CDR2 YYDKDF (reference sequence). Trimming took 0 bases from V and 5 from J; bases not matched to a gene: 14. The length of the CDR3 is 19 residues. The CDR3 is CATSRDLLASGGALDEQYF. DNA of the CDR3: TGTGCCACCAGCAGAGATCTCTTGGCTAGCGGGGGGGCACTCGACGAGCAGTACTTC.

The chain joins TRBV7-3 to TRBJ1-6, with D uncertain. Germline CDR1 reads SGHTA; CDR2 reads FQGTGA. The CDR3 is 15 amino acids. The V end was cut by 2 bases, the J end by 8 bases, with 13 bases between. CDR3 coding DNA: TGTGCCAGCAGCTTATTCGGCGGGAAAGATTCACCCCTCCACTTT. Its translation: CASSLFGGKDSPLHF.

V is TRBV27 and J is TRBJ2-7, with a tentative D call TRBD2 (6 bases). Germline V gives CDR1 MNHEY, CDR2 SMNVEV (reference sequence). This CDR3 is 14 amino acids long. The V end was cut by 0 bases, the J end by 2 bases, with 8 bases between. The CDR3 sequence is CASSLSGGPYEQYF. The DNA of the CDR3 is TGTGCCAGCAGTTTATCGGGAGGACCCTACGAGCAGTACTTC.

The chain links TRBV7-8 to TRBJ2-7, with 8 bases lining up with TRBD1. J was trimmed by 2 bases and V by 1 base; bases with no gene match: 7. Germline V gene lookup returns CDR1 SGHVS and CDR2 FQNEAQ. The CDR3 totals 16 residues. The CDR3 nucleotides are TGTGCCAGCAGCTTAGGTTCGACAGGGGCCCCCTACGAGCAGTACTTC. Its protein product is CASSLGSTGAPYEQYF.

The J gene is TRBJ2-3, the V gene TRBV5-1; D possibly corresponds to TRBD2 (5 bases). The V end lost 1 base, the J end lost 4 bases, and 13 bases lay between the germline ends. CDR3 size: 15 residues. Germline values: CDR1 SGHRS, CDR2 YFSETQ. The CDR3 DNA reads as TGCGCCAGCAGCTTGTGGGATTGGCGGGCAGATACGCAGTATTTT. Residues: CASSLWDWRADTQYF.

V and J are TRBV6-1 and TRBJ2-7; 8 bases agree with TRBD2. V shed 6 bases and J 2 bases; nucleotides not matched to a gene: 6. This CDR3 is built from 14 residues. The V gene's germline CDR1 is MNHNS and CDR2 SASEGT. The CDR3 sequence: CASSLLLAAYEQYF. The CDR3 DNA is TGTGCCAGCAGCCTCTTACTAGCGGCCTACGAGCAGTACTTC.